The entry below describes one T cell receptor (beta chain). The data were obtained in a study of blood T cell repertoires in COVID-19. About the study: The United States, Italy and Spain supplied acute and convalescent COVID-19 samples. From T cells, B-cell-depleted T cells, or PBMCs came the material, which was cDNA or gDNA.

V dropped 1 base and J dropped 5 bases, with 9 bases sitting between them. Germline-derived CDR1 and CDR2 are SGHTA and FQGNSA. The CDR3 consists of 15 residues. Authors' methods: The authors estimated nucleated cell counts from reference gene primer amplification. Using immunoSEQ multiplex PCR, the repertoire was profiled, and TCRdb retains in-frame clones only, with some absent. That table supplies the V and J calls and clone size; D and trimming were determined from the DNA. The table lists some 210,000 clones, 80% to 85% of them singletons, with 15% to 20% in the top ten. This clonotype was obtained from a human donor in a cohort sampled during active COVID-19. The chain uses TRBV7-2 and TRBJ2-6; no definite D call. Specimen: peripheral blood. The CDR3 nucleotides are TGTGCCAGCAGCTTAGACTGGTCAAGGGCCAACGTCCTGACTTTC. It yields the protein CASSLDWSRANVLTF.